Following are 2 T cell receptor beta chains from one sample sequenced in a study of spatial heterogeneity in lung cancer. Time point defined: blood at routine non-recurrence follow-up after resection. TCRdb fed the 5' RACE reads into MiXCR, producing one record per CDR3 protein. The sample holds over 15,000 distinct CDR3 sequences, approximately 8.5% seen once. Sequencing was performed on PBMCs, taken at follow-up. The source is a male donor with early-stage non-small cell lung cancer.

This clonotype was observed at least ten times. V usage is TRBV5-5 and J usage is TRBJ2-7, with 9 positions matching TRBD1. The V and J ends lost 2 bases and 4 bases, in that order; junction bases with no gene match: 4. Per the germline V gene, CDR1 is SGHKS and CDR2 is YYEKEE (reference sequence). This CDR3 is built from 14 residues. The CDR3 sequence: CASSLGQGRYEQYF. CDR3 coding DNA: TGTGCCAGCAGCTTAGGACAGGGGAGATACGAGCAGTACTTC. Based on the CDR3 plus reference TRBV5-5 and TRBJ2-7, the full variable domain is DAGVTQSPTHLIKTRGQQVTLRCSPISGHKSVSWYQQVLGQGPQFIFQYYEKEERGRGNFPDRFSARQFPNYSSELNVNALLLGDSALYLCASSLGQGRYEQYFGPGTRLTVT.

This clonotype is classed as medium-sized (0.01 to 0.1%). The V gene is TRBV11-2, the J gene TRBJ2-3, with 9 bases matching TRBD2. Per the germline V gene, CDR1 is SGHAT and CDR2 is FQNNGV. The ends lost 4 bases at V and 5 bases at J; junction bases unmatched: 4. The CDR3 totals 14 residues. CDR3 in DNA: TGTGCCAGCAGCTCCGCAGCGGGAGGAGATACGCAGTATTTT. It is translated as CASSSAAGGDTQYF. Supplemented by reference TRBV11-2 and TRBJ2-3, the full variable domain reads EAGVAQSPRYKIIEKRQSVAFWCNPISGHATLYWYQQILGQGPKLLIQFQNNGVVDDSQLPKDRFSAERLKGVDSTLKIQPAKLEDSAVYLCASSSAAGGDTQYFGPGTRLTVL.